Shown below are 32 T cell receptor beta chains from a single sample sequenced in a study of identical twins. TCRdb recomputed calls from the 5' RACE reads with MiXCR, one row per CDR3 protein. The sample has 1.5 million to 2 million distinct CDR3 sequences, 25% to 35% seen once; the top ten hold over 0.25%. The sequenced material came from cord blood. These TCRs come from a newborn girl in good health.

The table lists this clonotype with a few counts. This sequence joins TRBV6-1 and TRBJ1-2, with TRBD1 as a possible D gene (6 bases). Trimming removed 11 bases at V and 5 bases at J, with 27 bases between. The CDR3 is 16 amino acids. Germline CDR1 is MNHNS and CDR2 is SASEGT. The CDR3 coding sequence is TGTGCCGGACGGGGGGCAGGGTATAGGACGTTATATGGCTACACCTTC. This translates into CAGRGAGYRTLYGYTF.

This clonotype appeared a few times. The chain recombines TRBV27 with TRBJ2-4; 8 bases map to TRBD2. The J call may be wrong; the DNA end is better matched by TRBJ2-7. The CDR3 has 17 amino acids. CDR1 and CDR2 (germline): MNHEY, SMNVEV (reference sequence). The DNA of the CDR3 is TGTGCCAGCAGTTTAGGGAGCGGGAGCCCTTTCCCCTACGAGCAGTACTTC. Protein: CASSLGSGSPFPYEQYF.

This rearrangement joins TRBV11-2 to TRBJ2-1; D is unresolved. CDR1 and CDR2 from the germline V gene are SGHAT and FQNNGV. This CDR3 comprises 15 residues. Trimming stripped 4 bases from V and 5 bases from J, with 15 bases between. This CDR3 reads CASSSIKGPHNEQFF. The DNA of the CDR3 is TGTGCCAGCAGCTCAATCAAAGGACCCCACAATGAGCAGTTCTTC.

This rearrangement joins TRBV2 to TRBJ2-3; no clear D. The CDR3 extends over 15 amino acids. The V gene lost 3 bases and the J gene lost 3 bases, with 13 bases spanning the gap. Germline CDR1 SNHLY, CDR2 FYNNEI. Here the CDR3 DNA reads TGTGCCAGCAGTGATCGAACTACTACTACAGATACGCAGTATTTT. Protein: CASSDRTTTTDTQYF. The full variable domain, with the rest looked up from reference TRBV2 and TRBJ2-3, is EPEVTQTPSHQVTQMGQEVILRCVPISNHLYFYWYRQILGQKVEFLVSFYNNEISEKSEIFDDQFSVERPDGSNFTLKIRSTKLEDSAMYFCASSDRTTTTDTQYFGPGTRLTVL.

V and J are TRBV7-9 and TRBJ2-4; the D is unclear. The better agreement between TRBJ2-7 and the DNA end casts doubt on the J call. The CDR3 contains 14 residues. In germline, CDR1 is SEHNR, CDR2 FQNEAQ (reference sequence). The CDR3 nucleotides are TGTGCCAGCAGCTTAGCGGCTACCATCCCCGAGCAGTACTTC. It codes for CASSLAATIPEQYF.

The V call is TRBV28, the J call TRBJ2-4; 10 nucleotides agree with TRBD2. The V gene end was trimmed by 3 bases and the J gene end by 8 bases; junction bases not matched to a gene: 10. Germline CDR1 MDHEN, CDR2 SYDVKM. The CDR3 is 16 amino acids. This CDR3 is CASSFSEREGQDIQYF. The CDR3 coding sequence is TGTGCCAGCAGTTTTTCCGAGCGGGAGGGCCAGGACATTCAGTACTTC.

There are many counts of this clonotype. This rearrangement joins TRBV4-2 to TRBJ2-1, with D possibly TRBD2 on 6 matching bases. V was cut by 1 base and J by 11 bases, with 9 bases left in between. The CDR3 is made up of 12 amino acids. Looked up from germline, CDR1 is LGHNA and CDR2 is YNFKEQ. The chain's CDR3 is CASSQGGIQQFF. CDR3 DNA sequence: TGTGCCAGCAGCCAAGGCGGGATACAGCAGTTCTTC.

The gene calls are TRBV30 and TRBJ1-4; no clear D gene. This CDR3 spans 14 amino acids. Germline CDR1 is GTSNPN and CDR2 is SVGIG (reference sequence). Trimming removed 5 bases at V and 5 bases at J, with 15 bases between. The CDR3 DNA reads as TGTGCCTGGCGGAAGAAGGCCCGGAATGAAAAACTGTTTTTT. The encoded protein is CAWRKKARNEKLFF.

The chain combines TRBV2 with TRBJ1-4, with 9 nucleotides matching TRBD1. The ends lost 10 bases at V and 5 bases at J; junction bases unmatched: 5. The germline gives CDR1 SNHLY, CDR2 FYNNEI. This CDR3 spans 13 amino acids. The CDR3 DNA reads as TGTGCCACCGCGGGGACAGGGAATGAAAAACTGTTTTTT. Protein: CATAGTGNEKLFF.

The chain has TRBV2 and TRBJ1-1; 8 bases match TRBD1. The V segment lost 9 bases and the J segment 2 bases; nucleotides outside the gene matches: 5. The CDR3 sequence is 13 residues long. Per germline, CDR1 SNHLY and CDR2 FYNNEI. The CDR3 is CARRTGTNTEAFF. The CDR3 DNA reads as TGTGCCAGGAGGACAGGGACTAACACTGAAGCTTTCTTT.

This clonotype was seen a handful of times. The V and J genes are TRBV5-1 and TRBJ1-2, with a possible D match to TRBD1 (5 bases). Looked up from germline, CDR1 is SGHRS and CDR2 is YFSETQ. This CDR3 contains 15 residues. Between the trimmed V and J ends, which lost 3 bases and 4 bases, there was a span of 16 bases. CDR3 sequence: CASSSYLPGLYGYTF. In DNA form, the CDR3 reads TGCGCCAGCAGCTCTTACCTACCAGGGCTCTATGGCTACACCTTC. The full variable domain, rest sourced from reference TRBV5-1 and TRBJ1-2, is KAGVTQTPRYLIKTRGQQVTLSCSPISGHRSVSWYQQTPGQGLQFLFEYFSETQRNKGNFPGRFSGRQFSNSRSEMNVSTLELGDSALYLCASSSYLPGLYGYTFGSGTRLTVV.

The chain carries TRBV7-8 and TRBJ2-1; D is unclear. The better agreement between TRBJ2-7 and the DNA end casts doubt on the J call. The CDR3 covers 14 residues. Germline CDR1 is SGHVS and CDR2 is FQNEAQ. CDR3 residues: CASSSRRGGNEQYF. The CDR3, as DNA: TGTGCCAGCAGCTCTCGTCGAGGTGGCAATGAGCAGTACTTC.

The V and J genes are TRBV12-3 or TRBV12-4 and TRBJ1-5; D remains unclear. The germline V and J ends were trimmed by 5 bases and 5 bases, with 10 bases remaining between them. This CDR3 has 13 amino acids. As DNA, the CDR3 is TGTGCCAGCAGTGCAGCCAGGTATCAGCCCCAGCATTTT. It yields the protein CASSAARYQPQHF.

This clonotype was recorded at least ten times. DNA of the CDR3: TGTGCCAGCAGCCGGGGGGGTAACATTCAGTACTTC. The encoded protein is CASSRGGNIQYF. This chain links TRBV28 with TRBJ2-4, with 8 bases lining up with TRBD2. The germline gives CDR1 MDHEN, CDR2 SYDVKM. This CDR3 is built from 12 residues. V was pared by 6 bases and J by 7 bases, with 2 bases of the junction left unmatched.

This rearrangement joins TRBV7-2 to TRBJ1-1; no clear D. The germline V and J ends were trimmed by 3 bases and 5 bases, with 10 bases remaining between them. The germline V gene encodes CDR1 SGHTA and CDR2 FQGNSA. CDR3 length: 13 residues. The CDR3 DNA is TGTGCCAGCAGCTTGAGACCGGTAACTGAAGCTTTCTTT. Amino acids: CASSLRPVTEAFF. The whole variable domain, remainder taken from reference TRBV7-2 and TRBJ1-1, is GAGVSQSPSNKVTEKGKDVELRCDPISGHTALYWYRQSLGQGLEFLIYFQGNSAPDKSGLPSDRFSAERTGGSVSTLTIQRTQQEDSAVYLCASSLRPVTEAFFGQGTRLTVV.

In this sample, this clonotype turned up many times. The V call is TRBV4-2, the J call TRBJ2-7; 7 nucleotides match TRBD1. The ends lost 1 base at V and 2 bases at J; junction bases unmatched: 2. Germline V gene data show CDR1 as LGHNA and CDR2 as YNFKEQ. The CDR3 is 14 residues long. CDR3 loop: CASSQGQGTYEQYF. In nucleotides, the CDR3 is TGTGCCAGCAGCCAAGGACAGGGAACCTACGAGCAGTACTTC.

This rearrangement joins TRBV20-1 to TRBJ2-3; either TRBD1 or TRBD2 may fit D (5 bases each). Trimming took 4 bases from V and 2 from J, leaving 7 bases between them. The CDR3 is made up of 12 amino acids. Germline V lookup: CDR1 DFQATT, CDR2 SNEGSKA (reference sequence). The CDR3 DNA reads TGCAGTGCTACCGGGGCCACAGATACGCAGTATTTT. This gives the protein CSATGATDTQYF.

This clonotype appeared a few times. The rearrangement links TRBV3-1 to TRBJ2-5; weak D call: TRBD2 (6 bases). The CDR3 loop spans 15 amino acids. Deletions cut 2 bases from V and 1 base from J, with 11 bases between. The V gene's germline CDR1 is LGHDT and CDR2 YNNKEL (reference sequence). The CDR3 loop is CASSQLTSLQETQYF. In DNA form, the CDR3 reads TGTGCCAGCAGCCAACTCACTAGCCTCCAAGAGACCCAGTACTTC.

This clonotype was seen at least ten times. The rearrangement uses TRBV3-1 and TRBJ2-3, with D unclear. Deletions cut 1 base from V and 8 bases from J, with 7 bases between. The CDR3 length is 12 residues. Germline-derived CDR1 and CDR2 are LGHDT and YNNKEL (reference sequence). CDR3 coding DNA: TGTGCCAGCAGCCAAGCGTTGGGTACGCAGTATTTT. It translates to CASSQALGTQYF.

The chain uses TRBV5-6 and TRBJ1-1, with 7 bases that match TRBD1. Per germline, CDR1 SGHDT and CDR2 YYEEEE. CDR3 size: 14 residues. J was trimmed by 5 bases and V by 2 bases; bases with no gene match: 6. CDR3 residues: CASSLKTGWTEAFF. CDR3 sequence (DNA): TGTGCCAGCAGCTTAAAGACAGGGTGGACTGAAGCTTTCTTT.

This clonotype was found a few times. The chain recombines TRBV27 with TRBJ2-7; 9 positions agree with TRBD2. Germline CDR1 MNHEY, CDR2 SMNVEV (reference sequence). V dropped 2 bases and J dropped 3; count of bases not matched to a gene: 8. The CDR3 is 16 amino acids. The CDR3 spells CASSLRLAEGGYEQYF. CDR3 bases: TGTGCCAGCAGTTTAAGACTAGCGGAAGGGGGCTACGAGCAGTACTTC.

V is TRBV24-1 and J is TRBJ2-3; TRBD2 matches 13 bases. V lost 5 bases, J lost 2 bases, and 6 bases stayed unmatched. The CDR3 is 17 residues long. Per germline, CDR1 KGHDR and CDR2 SFDVKD. The DNA of the CDR3 is TGTGCCACCAGTGCTCCCGGACTAGCGGGGGTCACAGATACGCAGTATTTT. It codes for CATSAPGLAGVTDTQYF.

This clonotype was observed a handful of times. J is TRBJ2-1 and V is TRBV15, with 7 nucleotides matching TRBD2. CDR3 size: 16 residues. Germline trimming cut 0 bases from V and 5 bases from J; bases unmatched to any gene: 7. Germline V gene sequence: CDR1 LNHNV, CDR2 YYDKDF (reference sequence). CDR3 bases: TGTGCCACCAGCAGAGAGAGCGGGGTCATTGACAATGAGCAGTTCTTC. The encoded protein is CATSRESGVIDNEQFF.

The V gene is TRBV6-5, the J gene TRBJ2-7; 10 bases are a match to TRBD2. J gave up 4 bases and V 0 bases, and 12 bases lay outside the gene matches. The CDR3 extends over 18 amino acids. CDR1 is MNHEY, CDR2 SVGAGI, per germline. The CDR3 reads CASSYSKASGRSAYEQYF. The DNA for the CDR3 is TGTGCCAGCAGTTACTCGAAAGCTAGCGGGAGATCTGCTTACGAGCAGTACTTC.

In this sample, this clonotype turned up a few times. The gene calls are TRBV6-2 or TRBV6-3 and TRBJ2-1; 9 bases map to TRBD2. Germline CDR1 is MNHEY and CDR2 is SVGEGT. J gave up 2 bases and V 4 bases, and 3 bases lay outside the gene matches. CDR3 size: 15 residues. CDR3 nucleotide sequence: TGTGCCAGCAGTTGGACTAGCGTGGCCTACAATGAGCAGTTCTTC. It yields the protein CASSWTSVAYNEQFF.

The rearrangement uses TRBV5-1 and TRBJ2-3; TRBD1 aligns across 7 bases. CDR3 length: 16 amino acids. Germline loops: CDR1 SGHRS, CDR2 YFSETQ. V lost 1 base to trimming and J lost 2 bases; unmatched junction nucleotides: 7. CDR3 in DNA: TGCGCCAGCAGCTTGTCCGGGACAGCCTACACAGATACGCAGTATTTT. Protein: CASSLSGTAYTDTQYF.

This clonotype was counted a few times. This chain's CDR3 is CASSYPRGGKFF. CDR3 sequence (DNA): TGTGCCAGCAGTTACCCGAGGGGGGGGAAGTTCTTC. This chain uses TRBV6-2 or TRBV6-3 with TRBJ2-1; D might be TRBD2 (7 bases). Trimming left V 2 bases short and J 14 bases short, with 13 bases between. The CDR3 runs to 12 residues. Germline lookup yields CDR1 MNHEY and CDR2 SVGEGT.

The chain joins TRBV6-1 to TRBJ2-6, with TRBD2 matching over 13 bases. CDR3 length equals 18 residues. The V gene end was trimmed by 5 bases and the J gene end by 2 bases; junction bases not matched to a gene: 6. The V gene's germline CDR1 is MNHNS and CDR2 SASEGT. CDR3 region: CASSPYGLAGAGANVLTF. CDR3 DNA sequence: TGTGCCAGCAGTCCATATGGACTAGCGGGAGCTGGGGCCAACGTCCTGACTTTC.

V usage is TRBV12-3 or TRBV12-4 and J usage is TRBJ2-3, with D perhaps TRBD2 (5 bases). The CDR3 has 16 residues. Trimming cost V 1 base and J 4 bases, with 15 bases left between them. The CDR3 region has the DNA TGTGCCAGCAGTTTAGAAGCCGGGATGGGAGCAGATACGCAGTATTTT. Translating gives CASSLEAGMGADTQYF.

The V gene is TRBV7-9, the J gene TRBJ2-3, with 13 bases fitting TRBD2. With 5 bases clipped from V and 3 bases from J, the junction kept 5 bases outside the gene matches. The V gene's germline CDR1 is SEHNR and CDR2 FQNEAQ (reference sequence). This CDR3 is 16 amino acids long. The CDR3 nucleotides are TGTGCCAGCAGCGAGACTAGCGGGAGGAGAACAGATACGCAGTATTTT. Its translation is CASSETSGRRTDTQYF.

This clonotype has more than one count but fewer than ten. A read error may account for a junction end that differs from germline. The chain uses TRBV9 and TRBJ2-3, with 7 bases fitting TRBD2. There are 13 residues in the CDR3. The germline V gene encodes CDR1 SGDLS and CDR2 YYNGEE. For the CDR3, the DNA is TGTGCCAGCATCGTACCCGGGACTAAAACGCAGTATTTT. It translates to CASIVPGTKTQYF.

This clonotype was picked up a small number of times. The rearrangement uses TRBV4-2 and TRBJ2-7; 10 nucleotides line up with TRBD1. The CDR3 extends over 15 amino acids. The trim removed 2 bases at V and 1 base at J, leaving 2 bases unmatched. From germline, CDR1 is LGHNA and CDR2 YNFKEQ. The CDR3 reads CASSQTGQGSYEQYF. The CDR3 nucleotides read TGTGCCAGCAGCCAAACGGGACAGGGGTCCTACGAGCAGTACTTC.